These 9 T cell receptor beta chains came from one sample sequenced in a study of blood T cell repertoires in COVID-19 (dated by TCRdb to 2018 to 2020). Library preparation employed the immunoSEQ multiplex PCR assay. Sourced from immuneACCESS, this table was stored by TCRdb with only in-frame sequences that have V and J called. A share of the clones is absent; for the studies checked, an unresolved V gene accounts for under half, and the remainder has no known explanation. Across this sample there are about 140,000 clones, with approximately 86% seen only once. The ten largest clonotypes hold approximately 5.4% of the sample. Material for sequencing was peripheral blood. The receptors shown here come from a human donor in a cohort sampled during active COVID-19.

Notes on this clone: The same CDR3 also results from other DNA sequences found in this sample. This chain uses TRBV5-1 with TRBJ1-5, with 8 bases matching TRBD1. Germline lookup yields CDR1 SGHRS and CDR2 YFSETQ. This CDR3 spans 15 amino acids. V shed 4 bases and J 0 bases; nucleotides not matched to a gene: 3. The DNA of the CDR3 is TGCGCCAGCAGCCCTGGACAGGGTAGCAATCAGCCCCAGCATTTT. Translation: CASSPGQGSNQPQHF.

The chain has TRBV5-1 and TRBJ1-2, with a possible D match to TRBD1 (5 bases). The CDR3 is 13 amino acids. Trimming took off 4 bases at V and 7 bases at J, with 14 bases between the two ends. Germline V gene lookup returns CDR1 SGHRS and CDR2 YFSETQ. The CDR3 bases are TGCGCCAGCAGCACGTCAGGGTCGGCTGGCTACACCTTC. Protein sequence: CASSTSGSAGYTF.

This clone was picked up a small number of times. The chain couples TRBV10-2 to TRBJ2-5; a possible D gene is TRBD2 (6 bases). With 4 bases removed from V and 5 bases from J, the gap between germline ends came to 14 bases. The CDR3 is 14 amino acids. The germline V gene encodes CDR1 WSHSY and CDR2 SAAADI. This CDR3 is CASSVVGGRETQYF. In DNA, the CDR3 is TGCGCCAGCAGTGTCGTGGGGGGTAGGGAGACCCAGTACTTC.

The chain uses TRBV6-5 and TRBJ2-1; 10 bases fit TRBD1. CDR1 is MNHEY and CDR2 is SVGAGI in the germline V gene. V shed 1 base and J 6 bases; nucleotides not matched to a gene: 6. This CDR3 comprises 16 residues. The CDR3 protein is CASSYFGTGDSNEQFF. The CDR3 nucleotides read TGTGCCAGCAGTTACTTTGGGACAGGGGACAGCAATGAGCAGTTCTTC.

DNA for the CDR3: TGCGCCAGCAGTCCCACGCAGAGGTTCAAAGCAACTAATGAAAAACTGTTTTTT. Residues: CASSPTQRFKATNEKLFF. V gene TRBV23-1 combines with J gene TRBJ1-4; D not certain. TRBV23-1 is filed as an ORF, its function uncertain. This CDR3 spans 18 amino acids. With 4 bases removed from V and 0 bases from J, the gap between germline ends came to 18 bases.

The CDR3 protein is CASSYSAGNTIYF. CDR3 nucleotides: TGTGCCAGCAGTTACTCCGCTGGAAACACCATATATTTT. This chain connects TRBV6-5 to TRBJ1-3; no firm D call. With 0 bases removed from V and 2 bases from J, the gap between germline ends came to 2 bases. This CDR3 is built from 13 residues. The germline CDR1 and CDR2 sequences are MNHEY and SVGAGI.

The chain recombines TRBV28 with TRBJ2-5, with 8 bases identical to TRBD1. The CDR3 is 16 residues long. V lost 3 bases and J lost 5; bases outside the gene matches: 11. CDR1 and CDR2 from the germline V gene are MDHEN and SYDVKM. CDR3: CASSFGDRGSHETQYF. DNA of the CDR3: TGTGCCAGCAGTTTTGGCGACAGGGGTAGCCACGAGACCCAGTACTTC.

The CDR3 DNA reads TGTGCCAGCAGCTTACAGGGGGCGGGTGAGCAGTTCTTC. Amino acids: CASSLQGAGEQFF. The rearrangement links TRBV5-4 to TRBJ2-1; TRBD1 aligns across 9 bases. The CDR3 runs 13 residues. Per germline, CDR1 SGHNT and CDR2 YYREEE (reference sequence). The V and J ends lost 2 bases and 9 bases, in that order; junction bases with no gene match: 3.

The gene calls are TRBV3-1 (or the pseudogene TRBV3-2) and TRBJ2-1, with D perhaps matching TRBD2 (5 bases). Per germline, CDR1 LGHDT and CDR2 YNNKEL (reference sequence). The CDR3 extends over 14 amino acids. The V gene lost 0 bases and the J gene lost 6 bases, with 9 bases spanning the gap. This chain's CDR3 is CASSQEPSSNEQFF. The CDR3, as DNA: TGTGCCAGCAGCCAAGAGCCTAGCAGCAATGAGCAGTTCTTC.